Included here is one TCR beta chain sequence, with context. Its antigen remains undetermined. No much larger clonotype is one base removed from it; base qualities were not supplied. Library method: PCR. Sequencing relied on an Illumina HiSeq 2500. TCR libraries were prepared with molecular barcoding, using unique molecular identifiers to normalize TCRbeta repertoire quantification. The public reads were run again by TCRdb, first through fastp at Q25 and then through MiXCR, and only productive beta chains were kept. Identical CDR3 proteins give one entry, which carries the most common genes and DNA. This sample has roughly 490,000 distinct CDR3 sequences in its table, and around 10% of those were observed once. The ten largest clones capture 13% to 15% of the sample. Reading the label with the study, this specimen's treatment or condition is: allogeneic hematopoietic cell transplantation with graft depleted of TCRalphabeta T cells and CD19 B cells. The transplant recipients were children given TCRalphabeta/CD19-depleted allogeneic hematopoietic cell grafts.

The data originate from a study of T-cell reconstitution after alpha-beta-depleted transplantation in children (dated by TCRdb to 2016 to 2017). Study-wide context: T-cell immune reconstitution after TCRalphabeta/CD19-depleted allogeneic hematopoietic cell transplantation in children was quantitatively tracked in the study by means of TCR repertoire profiling. What the study reported, not specific to this receptor: In some patients, high TCRbeta diversity at day 60 was attributed to recipient T cells and intrathymic progenitors that had survived conditioning. The apparently early alphabetaT-cell count recovery about two months after transplant was reportedly dependent on only several hundred rapidly expanded clones derived from non-depleted graft cells. Over the following months the frequencies of hyperexpanded clones went down, and after one year T-cell counts and TCRbeta diversity were mostly credited to newly produced T cells.

The sequence came from a female patient aged 2-15 years who had a stem cell transplant for aplastic anemia, so the T cells may come from the graft donor. Here the sequenced sample was PBMCs, mostly from graft donor cells, taken 180 days after TCRalphabeta/CD19-depleted stem cell transplant.

CDR3 loop: CASSPRPPRETQYF. The DNA is TGTGCCAGCTCACCAAGGCCCCCGCGAGAGACCCAGTACTTC. The chain was built from TRBV18 and TRBJ2-5; the D gene cannot be resolved reliably. From its cysteine to its phenylalanine, the CDR3 spans 14 amino acids. Only the CDR3 DNA stays, 42 bases, in frame from base 1. V lost 2 bases and J lost 4 bases; the stretch between them is 11 bases long. CDR1 and CDR2 were assigned from the germline V gene as KGHSH and LQKENI.